This T cell receptor beta chain emerged from a study of T cell responses to AZD1222 COVID-19 vaccine. The CDR3 extends over 13 amino acids. V was shortened by 2 bases and J by 7 bases, with 6 bases between the two germline ends. Germline CDR1 MNHEY, CDR2 SMNVEV (reference sequence). Notes on this clone: What it recognizes is unknown.

It was second doses at about 4 or about 12 weeks that were pooled. The repertoire was sequenced with immunoSEQ multiplex PCR; TCRdb's copy has only in-frame clones and lacks some. The sample has 150,000 to 200,000 clones; 94% are singletons. Study-level points and caveats: No day 14 peak samples; only post-peak repertoires were characterized. Donors skewed white British and female; clonal diversity was possibly underestimated.

Source: peripheral blood, taken 28 days after the second AZD1222 dose. The TCR comes from an adult who received the AZD1222 COVID-19 vaccine. The chain recombines TRBV27 with TRBJ1-6; D call uncertain. CDR3 coding DNA: TGTGCCAGCAGTTTAAAGAGAAATTCACCCCTCCACTTT. Its protein product is CASSLKRNSPLHF.